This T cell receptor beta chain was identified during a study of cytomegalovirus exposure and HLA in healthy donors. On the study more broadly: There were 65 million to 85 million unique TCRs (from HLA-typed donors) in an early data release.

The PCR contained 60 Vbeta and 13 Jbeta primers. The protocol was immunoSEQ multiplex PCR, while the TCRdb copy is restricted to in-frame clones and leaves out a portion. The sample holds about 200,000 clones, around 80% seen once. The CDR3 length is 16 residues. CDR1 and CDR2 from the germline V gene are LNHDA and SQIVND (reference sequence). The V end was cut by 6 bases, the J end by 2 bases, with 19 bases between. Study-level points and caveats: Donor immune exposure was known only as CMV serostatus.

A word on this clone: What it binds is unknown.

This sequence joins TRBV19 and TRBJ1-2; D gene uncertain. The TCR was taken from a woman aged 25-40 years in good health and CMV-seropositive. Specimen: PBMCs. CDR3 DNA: TGTGCCAGTAGCCCCGCCGGACTACCGTCCAACTATGGCTACACCTTC. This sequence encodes CASSPAGLPSNYGYTF. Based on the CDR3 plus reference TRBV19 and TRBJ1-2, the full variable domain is DGGITQSPKYLFRKEGQNVTLSCEQNLNHDAMYWYRQDPGQGLRLIYYSQIVNDFQKGDIAEGYSVSREKKESFPLTVTSAQKNPTAFYLCASSPAGLPSNYGYTFGSGTRLTVV.